Below are 18 T cell receptor beta chains sequenced from a single sample in a study of T cell responses to AZD1222 COVID-19 vaccine. Libraries were prepared by immunoSEQ multiplex PCR; TCRdb keeps only in-frame clonotypes and omits some of them. The sample lists roughly 250,000 clones; approximately 95% were seen once. This specimen consisted of peripheral blood, obtained on day 0 of AZD1222 vaccination. Every receptor here comes from an adult in good health.

The chain links TRBV5-1 to TRBJ1-1; 7 bases are shared with TRBD1. V was pared by 2 bases and J by 5 bases, with 9 bases of the junction left unmatched. Germline CDR1 and CDR2: SGHRS and YFSETQ. The CDR3 spans 15 residues. The DNA of the CDR3 is TGCGCCAGCAGCTTAACAGGGGATGGAAAAACTGAAGCTTTCTTT. Its translation is CASSLTGDGKTEAFF.

The chain links TRBV5-1 to TRBJ1-1, with 7 nucleotides matching TRBD1. The V and J ends lost 5 bases and 2 bases, in that order; junction bases with no gene match: 6. Germline lookup yields CDR1 SGHRS and CDR2 YFSETQ. The CDR3 is 14 residues long. This CDR3 is CASRATGLNTEAFF. The DNA for the CDR3 is TGCGCCAGCAGGGCGACAGGGCTCAACACTGAAGCTTTCTTT. Full variable domain (rest looked up from reference TRBV5-1 and TRBJ1-1): KAGVTQTPRYLIKTRGQQVTLSCSPISGHRSVSWYQQTPGQGLQFLFEYFSETQRNKGNFPGRFSGRQFSNSRSEMNVSTLELGDSALYLCASRATGLNTEAFFGQGTRLTVV.

The chain joins TRBV2 to TRBJ2-2; 7 nucleotides line up with TRBD2. The CDR3 contains 13 residues. From germline, CDR1 is SNHLY and CDR2 FYNNEI. V dropped 7 bases and J dropped 3; count of bases not matched to a gene: 2. CDR3 sequence: CASTREYTGELFF. CDR3 DNA: TGTGCCAGCACGCGGGAGTACACCGGGGAGCTGTTTTTT.

This clone has a single count. The chain carries TRBV28 and TRBJ2-7; D unclear. The germline V and J ends were trimmed by 3 bases and 0 bases, with 6 bases remaining between them. Germline assignment: CDR1 MDHEN and CDR2 SYDVKM. The CDR3 loop spans 13 amino acids. The CDR3 DNA follows: TGTGCCAGCAGTTTCGGCAGCTCCTACGAGCAGTACTTC. It specifies CASSFGSSYEQYF.

The chain combines TRBV7-8 with TRBJ1-3; D is unclear. The V gene lost 1 base and the J gene lost 4 bases, with 5 bases spanning the gap. There are 13 residues in the CDR3. Germline V gives CDR1 SGHVS, CDR2 FQNEAQ. The CDR3 bases are TGTGCCAGCAGCTTAGTGGGAGGAAACACCATATATTTT. This codes for CASSLVGGNTIYF.

The V call is TRBV7-2, the J call TRBJ2-7; no firm D call. There are 13 residues in the CDR3. Per the germline V gene, CDR1 is SGHTA and CDR2 is FQGNSA. V was trimmed by 2 bases and J by 3 bases, leaving 8 bases between them. CDR3 in amino acids: CASSLPTLYEQYF. For the CDR3, the DNA is TGTGCCAGCAGCTTACCGACCCTCTACGAGCAGTACTTC.

This chain uses TRBV12-3 or TRBV12-4 with TRBJ2-7, with unresolved D. Trimming removed 1 base at V and 3 bases at J, with 7 bases between. The CDR3 consists of 13 residues. CDR3 protein: CASSLERNYEQYF. CDR3 DNA sequence: TGTGCCAGCAGTTTAGAACGGAACTACGAGCAGTACTTC.

The chain has TRBV20-1 and TRBJ2-7; a possible D gene is TRBD1 (5 bases). Trimming removed 3 bases from V and 1 base from J, with 7 bases in between. The CDR3 runs 12 residues. The germline V gene has CDR1 DFQATT and CDR2 SNEGSKA (reference sequence). The CDR3 is CSASDRSYEQYF. DNA of the CDR3: TGCAGTGCTAGTGACAGATCCTACGAGCAGTACTTC.

The chain employs TRBV27 and TRBJ2-1; maybe TRBD2 (6 bases). This CDR3 is 14 amino acids long. Germline V CDR1 and CDR2: MNHEY, SMNVEV (reference sequence). The V gene lost 8 bases and the J gene lost 5 bases, with 16 bases spanning the gap. CDR3 coding DNA: TGTGCCAGCGCGGGGTCAAGGCCTGACAATGAGCAGTTCTTC. This translates into CASAGSRPDNEQFF.

The chain combines TRBV27 with TRBJ1-4; D might be TRBD1 (5 bases). V lost 3 bases and J lost 5, with 7 bases in between. The CDR3 sequence is 13 residues long. Germline lookup yields CDR1 MNHEY and CDR2 SMNVEV (reference sequence). The CDR3, as DNA: TGTGCCAGCAGTTTTCGGGGGAATGAAAAACTGTTTTTT. Translated, it gives CASSFRGNEKLFF.

For this clone: This may come from a read error, since a much larger clone is one base off. The chain combines TRBV13 with TRBJ2-7, with D unclear. V lost 5 bases and J lost 1, with 9 bases in between. Per germline, CDR1 PRHDT and CDR2 FYEKMQ (reference sequence). This CDR3 comprises 13 residues. CDR3 sequence: CASSPDGSYEQYF. DNA for the CDR3: TGTGCCAGCAGCCCGGACGGGTCCTACGAGCAGTACTTC.

The J gene is TRBJ2-2, the V gene TRBV12-2; the table's D call, TRBD2, was not checked against the DNA. TRBV12-2 is a pseudogene locus. The CDR3 extends over 14 amino acids. This CDR3 reads CANEVGVRTGELFF. The CDR3 region has the DNA TGTGCAAACGAGGTGGGAGTACGGACCGGGGAGCTGTTTTTT.

The gene calls are TRBV10-3 and TRBJ2-3; 11 nucleotides match TRBD2. The germline V gene has CDR1 ENHRY and CDR2 SYGVKD. This CDR3 region has 17 residues. The ends lost 3 bases at V and 4 bases at J; junction bases unmatched: 9. The CDR3 region has the DNA TGTGCCATCAGTGAAACTAGCGGGAGCGGAGTGGCAGATACGCAGTATTTT. This translates into CAISETSGSGVADTQYF.

The chain uses TRBV30 and TRBJ2-5, with 10 bases identical to TRBD2. Losses at the gene ends were 5 bases for V and 3 bases for J; bases not matched to a gene: 6. This CDR3 is 14 amino acids long. Germline V gives CDR1 GTSNPN, CDR2 SVGIG (reference sequence). The CDR3 reads CAWGLGLAKETQYF. The CDR3 nucleotides are TGTGCCTGGGGGCTGGGACTAGCGAAAGAGACCCAGTACTTC.

This clone was detected many times. As DNA, the CDR3 is TGTGCCAGCACCCCGGGACAGGGCGACACCGGGGAGCTGTTTTTT. This codes for CASTPGQGDTGELFF. The chain is built from TRBV7-9 and TRBJ2-2; TRBD1 agrees at 9 bases. Germline V gene lookup returns CDR1 SEHNR and CDR2 FQNEAQ (reference sequence). V shed 7 bases, J shed 3 bases, and the junction held 6 bases outside the gene matches. The length of the CDR3 is 15 residues.

This clone was recorded a few times. The chain carries TRBV10-3 and TRBJ1-1; perhaps TRBD1 as D (6 bases). The length of the CDR3 is 14 residues. V was clipped by 6 bases and J by 4 bases, with 15 bases between them. Germline V gives CDR1 ENHRY, CDR2 SYGVKD. The CDR3 protein is CAISEGHHRTEAFF. CDR3 coding DNA: TGTGCCATCAGCGAGGGACATCACCGCACTGAAGCTTTCTTT.

The chain employs TRBV6-2 or TRBV6-3 and TRBJ2-7; D is perhaps TRBD2 (6 bases). The CDR3 extends over 15 amino acids. Germline V gene lookup returns CDR1 MNHEY and CDR2 SVGEGT. The V end lost 2 bases, the J end lost 0 bases, and 11 bases lay between the germline ends. The DNA of the CDR3 is TGTGCCAGCAGTTACGACATCGGGGGCTCCTACGAGCAGTACTTC. Its protein is CASSYDIGGSYEQYF.

The chain uses TRBV10-1 and TRBJ2-5; 10 nucleotides match TRBD2. The CDR3 covers 18 residues. Germline CDR1 and CDR2: WNHNN and SYGVQD (reference sequence). The V and J ends lost 5 bases and 2 bases, in that order; junction bases with no gene match: 14. The CDR3: CASSPPAGGPLGQETQYF. DNA for the CDR3: TGCGCCAGCAGTCCCCCAGCGGGGGGGCCGTTGGGGCAAGAGACCCAGTACTTC.